These 9 T cell receptor beta chains originate from one sample sequenced in a study of T cell clonality in common variable immunodeficiency. Broader study findings: Reportedly, TCR beta sequences from common variable immunodeficiency showed fewer deletions and N-nucleotide insertions.

No antigen has been identified for these receptors. Only in-frame clones appear in the TCRdb table, and some are missing; sequencing was by immunoSEQ multiplex PCR. The sample shows under 40,000 clones, no singletons; the ten largest hold roughly 5.4%. The sequenced sample was peripheral blood mononuclear cells. These receptors originate from a human donor with common variable immunodeficiency.

Notes on this clone: Coverage ceases 3 residues before the CDR3 finishes, and the germline J gene fills in the end. This chain connects TRBV29-1 to TRBJ2-5, with a tentative D call TRBD1 (5 bases). Germline assignment: CDR1 SQVTM and CDR2 ANQGSEA. Between the trimmed V and J ends, which lost 3 bases and 4 bases, there was a span of 15 bases. CDR3 length: 14 residues. The CDR3 protein is CSVEAIRALETQYF. The DNA read from the CDR3 is TGCAGCGTTGAGGCTATCAGGGCCCTAGAGACC.

Details on this clone: The CDR3 end falls 3 residues outside the read, so it is completed with the germline J gene. The V and J genes are TRBV30 and TRBJ1-1; D is unclear. CDR3 length equals 11 residues. Germline assignment: CDR1 GTSNPN and CDR2 SVGIG (reference sequence). Between the trimmed V and J ends, which lost 1 base and 6 bases, there was a span of 6 bases. Here the CDR3 reads CAWSESSEAFF. The sequenced CDR3 bases are TGTGCCTGGAGTGAATCCTCTGAA. Using reference TRBV30 and TRBJ1-1 for the parts outside the CDR3, the full variable domain is SQTIHQWPATLVQPVGSPLSLECTVEGTSNPNLYWYRQAAGRGLQLLFYSVGIGQISSEVPQNLSASRPQDRQFILSSKKLLLSDSGFYLCAWSESSEAFFGQGTRLTVV.

About this clone itself: The CDR3 goes on 3 residues after the read ends, and that part is filled in from the germline J gene. V gene TRBV7-2 combines with J gene TRBJ1-1; 7 nucleotides match TRBD1. With 9 bases clipped from V and 2 bases from J, the junction kept 6 bases outside the gene matches. Germline CDR1 and CDR2: SGHTA and FQGNSA. The CDR3 runs to 13 residues. CDR3: CASSQGINTEAFF. The CDR3 DNA, read in part, is TGTGCCAGTTCACAGGGGATTAACACTGAA.

This clone was detected ten times or more. The covered CDR3 bases are TGTGCCAGCAGCTTGTACAAGTATGGC. Its translation: CASSLYKYG. The CDR3 in its entirety is CASSLYKYGYTF. This sequence joins TRBV5-4 and TRBJ1-2; D call uncertain. The read is 3 residues too short to cover the CDR3 end, so that end is filled in from the germline J gene. Germline V gene data show CDR1 as SGHNT and CDR2 as YYREEE (reference sequence). V lost 1 base to trimming and J lost 5 bases, with 6 bases between them. This CDR3 has 12 residues.

In regard to this clone: The read terminates 3 residues before the CDR3 end, so the remaining end is supplied by the germline J gene. The V gene is TRBV6-2 or TRBV6-3, the J gene TRBJ1-5; possibly TRBD1 for D (6 bases). The germline gives CDR1 MNHEY, CDR2 SVGEGT. V was clipped by 4 bases and J by 4 bases, with 14 bases between them. CDR3 length: 15 amino acids. Here the CDR3 reads CASSLVDRRNQPQHF. CDR3 DNA, as far as it was read: TGTGCCAGCAGTTTAGTGGACAGACGGAATCAGCCC.

This clone was seen a few times. The read gets to within 3 residues of the CDR3 end, and the germline J gene fills in the rest. V gene TRBV6-1 combines with J gene TRBJ1-2; D gene uncertain. CDR1 is MNHNS, CDR2 SASEGT, per germline. V gave up 1 base and J gave up 3 bases, with 9 bases separating them. The CDR3 is made up of 14 amino acids. The sequenced CDR3 bases are TGTGCCAGCAGTGAAGACCGCCAGTACTATGGC. Its protein product is CASSEDRQYYG. In full, the CDR3 reads CASSEDRQYYGYTF.

This clone was seen only a few times. The read gets to within 3 residues of the CDR3 end, and the germline J gene fills in the rest. The chain couples TRBV13 to TRBJ1-2, with 7 bases lining up with TRBD1. The V segment lost 3 bases and the J segment 1 base; nucleotides outside the gene matches: 8. The germline V gene has CDR1 PRHDT and CDR2 FYEKMQ (reference sequence). The CDR3 spans 16 residues. The covered CDR3 bases are TGTGCCAGCAGCTTCTCGGGACAGCTGATTAACTATGGC. Its translation is CASSFSGQLINYG. The whole CDR3 sequence is CASSFSGQLINYGYTF.

As concerns this clone: The read stops 3 residues short of the end of the CDR3; the missing end is completed from the germline J gene. The gene calls are TRBV18 and TRBJ1-1; D is perhaps TRBD1 (6 bases). Per germline, CDR1 KGHSH and CDR2 LQKENI. V dropped 2 bases and J dropped 4 bases, with 11 bases sitting between them. The CDR3 loop spans 14 amino acids. The part of the CDR3 DNA that was read is TGTGCCAGCTCACCATGGCAGGGGTTCACTGAA. This gives the protein CASSPWQGFTE. The entire CDR3 protein reads CASSPWQGFTEAFF.

Remarks on this clone: The CDR3 end is not reached by the read, which stops 3 residues before it; the germline J gene fills it in. The J gene is TRBJ1-6, the V gene TRBV19, with D unresolved. The CDR3 sequence is 16 residues long. Deletions cut 6 bases from V and 2 bases from J, with 14 bases between. Germline V lookup: CDR1 LNHDA, CDR2 SQIVND (reference sequence). CDR3 residues: CASSPGGVAYNSPLHF. The CDR3 DNA, read in part, is TGTGCCAGTAGCCCCGGCGGGGTGGCCTATAATTCACCC. The full variable domain, in which reference TRBV19 and TRBJ1-6 provide the parts outside the CDR3, is DGGITQSPKYLFRKEGQNVTLSCEQNLNHDAMYWYRQDPGQGLRLIYYSQIVNDFQKGDIAEGYSVSREKKESFPLTVTSAQKNPTAFYLCASSPGGVAYNSPLHFGNGTRLTVT.